These 3 T cell receptor beta chains originate from one sample sequenced in a study of blood T cell repertoires in COVID-19. Data came from immunoSEQ multiplex PCR; TCRdb stores just in-frame clones and leaves some out. Of tens of thousands of clones listed, just under 85% are singletons. Sequenced material: peripheral blood. Receptors were obtained from a woman in her fifties or sixties with acute or convalescent COVID-19.

The chain employs TRBV10-3 and TRBJ2-3; TRBD2 agrees at 8 bases. Germline CDR1 reads ENHRY; CDR2 reads SYGVKD. CDR3 size: 14 residues. Germline trimming cut 7 bases from V and 3 bases from J; bases unmatched to any gene: 6. CDR3 bases: TGTGCCATCATGCGGGCTAGCGGGACAGATACGCAGTATTTT. Translation: CAIMRASGTDTQYF.

V usage is TRBV5-1 and J usage is TRBJ1-3; D unclear. Deletions cut 5 bases from V and 0 bases from J, with 12 bases between. Germline V CDR1 and CDR2: SGHRS, YFSETQ. The CDR3 length is 15 residues. Written as DNA, the CDR3 is TGCGCCAGCAGTTACGGGAGTTCCTCTGGAAACACCATATATTTT. Its protein product is CASSYGSSSGNTIYF. The whole variable domain, filled in from reference TRBV5-1 and TRBJ1-3, reads KAGVTQTPRYLIKTRGQQVTLSCSPISGHRSVSWYQQTPGQGLQFLFEYFSETQRNKGNFPGRFSGRQFSNSRSEMNVSTLELGDSALYLCASSYGSSSGNTIYFGEGSWLTVV.

V gene TRBV10-2 combines with J gene TRBJ1-2; 8 nucleotides match TRBD1. The V segment lost 11 bases and the J segment 3 bases; nucleotides outside the gene matches: 8. Germline CDR1 and CDR2: WSHSY and SAAADI. The CDR3 is 13 amino acids. This chain's CDR3 is CASTSTGDYGYTF. The CDR3 DNA is TGCGCCTCAACCTCGACAGGGGACTATGGCTACACCTTC.